The sequence of this TCR beta chain was determined in a study of Graves' ophthalmopathy and Graves' hyperthyroidism. V lost 3 bases and J lost 5, with 20 bases in between. CDR1 and CDR2 from the germline V gene are SGDLS and YYNGEE. CDR3 size: 16 residues. In the case of this clonotype: Being one base from a much bigger clone, this may be a read error.

Amplification targeted the TCR beta CDR3 regions, with RNA transcripts as the source material. An opening RT-PCR round employed HTBI primers and preceded a second-round multiplex PCR. TCRdb used MiXCR to reprocess the multiplex PCR reads, holding one entry per CDR3 protein. The top ten clones hold approximately 46% of a sample with about 740,000 distinct CDR3 sequences, approximately 40% of them seen once. The clonotype originates from an adult man with Graves' ophthalmopathy. The chain employs TRBV9 and TRBJ2-5, with a tentative D call TRBD2 (5 bases). The sequencing input was peripheral blood. CDR3: CASSAAPRGSRETQYF. The CDR3 nucleotides are TGTGCCAGCAGCGCTGCTCCACGGGGAAGTCGGGAGACCCAGTACTTC.